These 31 T cell receptor beta chains share one sample of origin, sequenced in a study of CD8+ T cells in alopecia areata. Sequencing relied on a cDNA template that was reverse transcribed from extracted RNA. The table came from immunoSEQ multiplex PCR; TCRdb's copy has only in-frame clones and leaves some out. In the table there are a few hundred thousand clones, more than 45% of which are singletons. Treatment defined: oral pan-JAK inhibitor, 5-10 mg twice daily. The specimen was CD4+ T cells sorted from blood, collected at week 4, from a patient treated with tofacitinib. All receptors derive from a human donor with alopecia areata.

The CDR3 region has the DNA TGCAGCGTTGACCATAGGACGGTGAGGGGCTACACCTTC. Its protein product is CSVDHRTVRGYTF. The genes are TRBV29-1 and TRBJ1-2; D uncertain. Trimming removed 3 bases at V and 8 bases at J, with 16 bases between. This CDR3 is 13 amino acids long. CDR1 SQVTM and CDR2 ANQGSEA come from the germline V gene.

The chain is built from TRBV11-2 and TRBJ2-1; D is unclear. This CDR3 comprises 14 residues. Germline loops: CDR1 SGHAT, CDR2 FQNNGV. V lost 3 bases and J 5 bases, leaving 11 bases between the germline ends. CDR3 sequence (DNA): TGTGCCAGCAGCTTGTCCCATAGGAACAATGAGCAGTTCTTC. The encoded protein is CASSLSHRNNEQFF.

Only a few counts were recorded for this clone. The chain couples TRBV29-1 to TRBJ1-4; maybe TRBD1 (6 bases). V was shortened by 4 bases and J by 6 bases, with 15 bases between the two germline ends. Germline V gene sequence: CDR1 SQVTM, CDR2 ANQGSEA. The CDR3 is 14 residues long. CDR3 in amino acids: CSVAVTGKDEKLFF. The CDR3 nucleotides are TGCAGCGTTGCAGTGACAGGAAAGGATGAAAAACTGTTTTTT.

The genes are TRBV7-6 and TRBJ2-2, with 10 bases fitting TRBD1. CDR1 and CDR2 (germline): SGHVS, FNYEAQ. The CDR3 is 15 residues long. V lost 5 bases, J lost 4 bases, and 4 bases stayed unmatched. CDR3 sequence reads: CASSQTGGTTGELFF. In DNA, the CDR3 is TGTGCCAGCAGCCAGACAGGGGGCACCACCGGGGAGCTGTTTTTT.

This clone showed up just a few times. The chain is built from TRBV15 and TRBJ1-6; D remains unclear. The V gene lost 0 bases and the J gene lost 6 bases, with 9 bases spanning the gap. Germline V gene lookup returns CDR1 LNHNV and CDR2 YYDKDF (reference sequence). The CDR3 has 15 amino acids. The CDR3 DNA sequence: TGTGCCACCAGCAGAGACTGGACCGGTAATTCACCCCTCCACTTT. It translates to CATSRDWTGNSPLHF.

The V call is TRBV7-6, the J call TRBJ2-1; 7 bases fit TRBD1. This CDR3 has 13 amino acids. J was trimmed by 12 bases and V by 5 bases; bases with no gene match: 10. The germline V gene has CDR1 SGHVS and CDR2 FNYEAQ. This CDR3 reads CASSVGEQGRQFF. CDR3 DNA sequence: TGTGCCAGCAGCGTAGGGGAACAGGGGCGGCAGTTCTTC.

The rearrangement joins TRBV15 to TRBJ1-2; D unresolved. From germline, CDR1 is LNHNV and CDR2 YYDKDF (reference sequence). The CDR3 totals 12 residues. V dropped 0 bases and J dropped 7 bases, with 6 bases sitting between them. The CDR3 here is CATSRDLGGYTF. CDR3 nucleotides: TGTGCCACCAGCAGAGATCTGGGTGGCTACACCTTC.

Concerning this clone: The same CDR3 can be traced to other DNA sequences in this sample. The chain employs TRBV5-1 and TRBJ1-1, with D possibly matching TRBD1 (6 bases). Germline CDR1 reads SGHRS; CDR2 reads YFSETQ. This CDR3 region has 14 residues. V gave up 3 bases and J gave up 0 bases, with 9 bases separating them. This CDR3 reads CASSSQGLNTEAFF. As DNA, the CDR3 is TGCGCCAGCAGCTCACAGGGCTTGAACACTGAAGCTTTCTTT. Full variable domain (remainder filled in from reference TRBV5-1 and TRBJ1-1): KAGVTQTPRYLIKTRGQQVTLSCSPISGHRSVSWYQQTPGQGLQFLFEYFSETQRNKGNFPGRFSGRQFSNSRSEMNVSTLELGDSALYLCASSSQGLNTEAFFGQGTRLTVV.

This clone was recorded a few times. This chain uses TRBV5-1 with TRBJ2-2; no clear D. Germline lookup yields CDR1 SGHRS and CDR2 YFSETQ. Trimming pared 4 bases from V and 1 base from J, leaving 8 bases between. The CDR3 contains 14 residues. CDR3 region: CASSPTGNTGELFF. As DNA, the CDR3 is TGCGCCAGCAGCCCGACTGGGAACACCGGGGAGCTGTTTTTT.

The chain couples TRBV7-3 to TRBJ2-1; the D is unclear. CDR3 length: 12 amino acids. V lost 1 base to trimming and J lost 6 bases, with 4 bases between them. Germline V CDR1 and CDR2: SGHTA, FQGTGA. The CDR3 DNA follows: TGTGCCAGCAGCTTAATAGGCAATGAGCAGTTCTTC. It codes for CASSLIGNEQFF.

The sample holds a few counts of this clone. The gene calls are TRBV7-2 and TRBJ2-1; tentatively, D is TRBD1 (5 bases). In germline, CDR1 is SGHTA, CDR2 FQGNSA. The ends were cut back, 1 base at V and 8 bases at J, with 15 bases in the middle. This CDR3 contains 15 residues. In DNA, the CDR3 is TGTGCCAGCAGCTTAGTAGGGGCCCTAAGGGATGAGCAGTTCTTC. It encodes CASSLVGALRDEQFF.

The CDR3 nucleotides read TGCGCCAGCAGCCAAGGATATGGGACTAGCGCCCCTCAGGGGCAGTTCTTC. Translation: CASSQGYGTSAPQGQFF. The chain carries TRBV4-1 and TRBJ2-1, with TRBD2 matching 10 bases. V shed 1 base, J shed 12 bases, and the junction held 15 bases outside the gene matches. The CDR3 has 17 residues. Germline V gene data show CDR1 as MGHRA and CDR2 as YSYEKL.

This clone was detected only once. The chain is built from TRBV6-1 and TRBJ2-1, with 11 bases lining up with TRBD2. The length of the CDR3 is 16 residues. The junction had 8 bases not matched to a gene; V was cut back by 4 bases and J by 6 bases. CDR1 and CDR2 from the germline V gene are MNHNS and SASEGT. The CDR3 loop reads CASSGKLAGAFNEQFF. The CDR3 nucleotides read TGTGCCAGCAGTGGAAAACTAGCGGGGGCCTTCAATGAGCAGTTCTTC.

This clone was picked up a small number of times. This rearrangement joins TRBV6-4 to TRBJ2-3, with D possibly TRBD1 on 5 matching bases. CDR1 is MRHNA and CDR2 is SNTAGT in the germline V gene. Trimming pared 3 bases from V and 1 base from J, leaving 5 bases between. The CDR3 has 13 amino acids. CDR3 nucleotide sequence: TGTGCCAGCAGTGAACAGGGCACAGATACGCAGTATTTT. This codes for CASSEQGTDTQYF.

The chain joins TRBV29-1 to TRBJ2-2; 7 bases agree with TRBD1. Germline V gene lookup returns CDR1 SQVTM and CDR2 ANQGSEA. V lost 6 bases, J lost 6 bases, and 13 bases stayed unmatched. This CDR3 has 15 residues. CDR3: CSVPRQGRTAGELFF. In DNA, the CDR3 is TGCAGCGTACCTCGACAGGGTAGGACGGCCGGGGAGCTGTTTTTT.

The rearrangement links TRBV5-6 to TRBJ1-6; D is ambiguous. This CDR3 is built from 12 residues. Trimming left V 4 bases short and J 9 bases short, with 8 bases between. Germline values: CDR1 SGHDT, CDR2 YYEEEE. Here the CDR3 DNA reads TGTGCCAGCAGCCGTACCGGTTCACCCCTCCACTTT. It yields the protein CASSRTGSPLHF.

The rearrangement joins TRBV15 to TRBJ1-2; possibly TRBD1 for D (5 bases). Trimming took off 6 bases at V and 4 bases at J, with 15 bases between the two ends. The CDR3 contains 14 residues. Germline-derived CDR1 and CDR2 are LNHNV and YYDKDF (reference sequence). CDR3 nucleotide sequence: TGTGCCACCAGTGAACAGGCGAATTCCTATGGCTACACCTTC. It encodes CATSEQANSYGYTF.

V and J are TRBV4-1 and TRBJ1-1; D possibly corresponds to TRBD1 (5 bases). Germline V gene data show CDR1 as MGHRA and CDR2 as YSYEKL. V lost 1 base and J 0 bases, leaving 15 bases between the germline ends. The CDR3 length is 17 residues. The DNA for the CDR3 is TGCGCCAGCAGCCAAGTCTTCGGTGGACAACTGAACACTGAAGCTTTCTTT. Translation gives CASSQVFGGQLNTEAFF.

The V and J genes are TRBV27 and TRBJ2-2; perhaps D is TRBD1 or TRBD2 (7 bases each). The CDR3 has 13 amino acids. Germline CDR1 and CDR2: MNHEY and SMNVEV (reference sequence). Trimming removed 10 bases at V and 6 bases at J, with 15 bases between. CDR3 residues: CATKTGRAGELFF. CDR3 in DNA: TGTGCCACCAAGACAGGGAGGGCCGGGGAGCTGTTTTTT.

This clone has a handful of counts. The chain recombines TRBV5-1 with TRBJ2-3; unclear D gene. Germline assignment: CDR1 SGHRS and CDR2 YFSETQ. Trimming removed 0 bases at V and 1 base at J, with 9 bases between. This CDR3 contains 15 residues. This CDR3 reads CASSLESVGTDTQYF. The CDR3 DNA reads TGCGCCAGCAGCTTGGAATCAGTGGGCACAGATACGCAGTATTTT.

The chain is built from TRBV5-1 and TRBJ2-4; 8 bases agree with TRBD1. This CDR3 is 14 amino acids long. CDR1 is SGHRS, CDR2 YFSETQ, per germline. V shed 1 base and J 6 bases; nucleotides not matched to a gene: 3. This CDR3 reads CASSLPGQGNIQYF. CDR3 nucleotides: TGCGCCAGCAGCTTGCCCGGACAGGGAAACATTCAGTACTTC.

The chain has TRBV29-1 and TRBJ1-2; D is unclear. Per the germline V gene, CDR1 is SQVTM and CDR2 is ANQGSEA. The V gene lost 3 bases and the J gene lost 10 bases, with 3 bases spanning the gap. The CDR3 consists of 8 residues. The CDR3 nucleotides are TGCAGCGTTGAGTTCTACACCTTC. It is translated as CSVEFYTF.

In its sample, this clone was seen a few times. This chain links TRBV30 with TRBJ1-5, with TRBD1 as a possible D gene (6 bases). Germline CDR1 GTSNPN, CDR2 SVGIG (reference sequence). The germline V and J ends were trimmed by 5 bases and 4 bases, with 15 bases remaining between them. The CDR3 covers 14 residues. CDR3: CAWQQGMGNQPQHF. The CDR3 nucleotides read TGTGCCTGGCAGCAGGGGATGGGTAATCAGCCCCAGCATTTT.

The chain uses TRBV5-1 and TRBJ2-7; TRBD1 might be the D (5 bases). Trimming took off 4 bases at V and 5 bases at J, with 10 bases between the two ends. Per the germline V gene, CDR1 is SGHRS and CDR2 is YFSETQ. CDR3 length: 12 amino acids. CDR3 bases: TGCGCCAGCAGCATGGAAGGGGACGAGCAGTACTTC. It translates to CASSMEGDEQYF.

This clone was seen ten or more times. The chain couples TRBV7-9 to TRBJ2-4; 10 bases fit TRBD1. Germline loops: CDR1 SEHNR, CDR2 FQNEAQ (reference sequence). There are 16 residues in the CDR3. V was clipped by 1 base and J by 0 bases; unmatched bases: 0. The CDR3 loop reads CASSLGDRGAKNIQYF. In DNA form, the CDR3 reads TGTGCCAGCAGCTTAGGGGACAGGGGAGCCAAAAACATTCAGTACTTC. Full variable domain (remainder filled in from reference TRBV7-9 and TRBJ2-4): DTGVSQNPRHKITKRGQNVTFRCDPISEHNRLYWYRQTLGQGPEFLTYFQNEAQLEKSRLLSDRFSAERPKGSFSTLEIQRTEQGDSAMYLCASSLGDRGAKNIQYFGAGTRLSVL.

CDR3 in DNA: TGCGCCAGCAGCCAAGGGGGCGCGACGAGTCGGTATGGCTACACCTTC. Protein sequence: CASSQGGATSRYGYTF. The chain combines TRBV5-1 with TRBJ1-2, with TRBD1 matching over 7 bases. Germline-derived CDR1 and CDR2 are SGHRS and YFSETQ. V lost 4 bases to trimming and J lost 5 bases; unmatched junction nucleotides: 14. The CDR3 is made up of 16 amino acids.

V is TRBV30 and J is TRBJ2-7, with D possibly TRBD1 on 6 matching bases. Germline V gives CDR1 GTSNPN, CDR2 SVGIG (reference sequence). The CDR3 spans 14 residues. V lost 0 bases, J lost 6 bases, and 15 bases lay in between. CDR3: CAWSVGQLLGEQYF. The CDR3 bases are TGTGCCTGGAGTGTAGGACAGCTCTTAGGCGAGCAGTACTTC.

This clone occurred a few times. The rearrangement links TRBV10-3 to TRBJ1-1; 8 bases match TRBD1. CDR3 size: 14 residues. Germline CDR1 is ENHRY and CDR2 is SYGVKD. V shed 6 bases, J shed 2 bases, and the junction held 5 bases outside the gene matches. As DNA, the CDR3 is TGTGCCATCAGAACAGGGGGAGGTAACACTGAAGCTTTCTTT. Translating gives CAIRTGGGNTEAFF.

This clone was observed a single time. The chain is built from TRBV5-1 and TRBJ2-7, with D possibly called TRBD1 or TRBD2 (5 bases each). Between the trimmed V and J ends, which lost 2 bases and 2 bases, there was a span of 11 bases. Germline V gene lookup returns CDR1 SGHRS and CDR2 YFSETQ. This CDR3 contains 14 residues. Here the CDR3 DNA reads TGCGCCAGCAGCTTAGAGCAGGGACCCTACGAGCAGTACTTC. Translated, it gives CASSLEQGPYEQYF.

As DNA, the CDR3 is TGCAGCGTGATACAGGGTTTCGAGAGCAATCAGCCCCAGCATTTT. Protein sequence: CSVIQGFESNQPQHF. V usage is TRBV29-1 and J usage is TRBJ1-5, with D perhaps TRBD1 (6 bases). Deletions cut 6 bases from V and 1 base from J, with 16 bases between. The CDR3 runs to 15 residues. CDR1 SQVTM and CDR2 ANQGSEA come from the germline V gene.

The J gene is TRBJ2-1, the V gene TRBV5-1, with D perhaps TRBD1 (7 bases). The germline V gene encodes CDR1 SGHRS and CDR2 YFSETQ. V was cut by 3 bases and J by 14 bases, with 12 bases left in between. The CDR3 runs 11 residues. The CDR3 loop is CASSSDREEFF. The DNA of the CDR3 is TGCGCCAGCAGCTCAGACAGGGAGGAGTTCTTC.